This entry lists 10 T cell receptor beta chains sequenced from one sample in a study of cytomegalovirus exposure and HLA in healthy donors. With 60 Vbeta and 13 Jbeta primers, the PCR was carried out. Clones were sequenced by immunoSEQ multiplex PCR, and TCRdb holds only the in-frame ones, with some missing. This table holds approximately 140,000 clones, over 70% found once. The sequencing sample was made of PBMCs. Receptors originate from a man aged 35 to 55 in good health and CMV-seropositive.

This clone was found a few times. The chain employs TRBV9 and TRBJ2-2; no firm D call. The germline V and J ends were trimmed by 0 bases and 4 bases, with 10 bases remaining between them. Germline V gene data show CDR1 as SGDLS and CDR2 as YYNGEE. This CDR3 is built from 15 residues. The CDR3 reads CASSVVAHFTGELFF. The CDR3, as DNA: TGTGCCAGCAGCGTAGTAGCCCATTTCACCGGGGAGCTGTTTTTT.

With respect to this clone: Other DNA variants within this sample encode the same CDR3. The chain carries TRBV10-2 and TRBJ1-1; TRBD1 aligns across 7 bases. The CDR3 is 14 amino acids. With 6 bases clipped from V and 2 bases from J, the junction kept 6 bases outside the gene matches. The V gene's germline CDR1 is WSHSY and CDR2 SAAADI. This CDR3 reads CASRRTGVNTEAFF. The CDR3, as DNA: TGCGCCAGCAGGAGAACAGGGGTTAACACTGAAGCTTTCTTT.

This chain links TRBV2 with TRBJ1-2, with TRBD1 identical over 10 bases. Germline CDR1 reads SNHLY; CDR2 reads FYNNEI. The V gene end was trimmed by 6 bases and the J gene end by 0 bases; junction bases not matched to a gene: 13. The CDR3 sequence is 18 residues long. CDR3 DNA sequence: TGTGCCAGCAGGACGAAACGACAGGGGGCTGAGGCTAACTATGGCTACACCTTC. This gives the protein CASRTKRQGAEANYGYTF. Full variable domain (remainder filled in from reference TRBV2 and TRBJ1-2): EPEVTQTPSHQVTQMGQEVILRCVPISNHLYFYWYRQILGQKVEFLVSFYNNEISEKSEIFDDQFSVERPDGSNFTLKIRSTKLEDSAMYFCASRTKRQGAEANYGYTFGSGTRLTVV.

The rearrangement joins TRBV6-6 to TRBJ1-2; the match to TRBD1 covers 7 bases. The germline CDR1 and CDR2 sequences are MNHNY and SVGAGI (reference sequence). The CDR3 runs 15 residues. V was pared by 7 bases and J by 2 bases, with 10 bases of the junction left unmatched. The CDR3 DNA reads as TGTGCCAGCAAGGAGGACAGGCTCCTCAACTATGGCTACACCTTC. Protein product: CASKEDRLLNYGYTF.

The genes are TRBV19 and TRBJ2-7; the match to TRBD1 covers 8 bases. Germline CDR1 is LNHDA and CDR2 is SQIVND (reference sequence). This CDR3 spans 17 amino acids. V gave up 3 bases and J gave up 0 bases; unmatched junction bases: 10. CDR3 bases: TGTGCCAGTAGTATGGGAAGGCAGGGGGCCAACTCCTACGAGCAGTACTTC. Translation gives CASSMGRQGANSYEQYF.

This clone was found once. V is TRBV25-1 and J is TRBJ2-1, with 8 bases lining up with TRBD2. The CDR3 is 17 amino acids. With V trimmed by 1 base and J by 3 bases, 8 bases remained unmatched. Germline CDR1 MGHDK, CDR2 SYGVNS. The CDR3 bases are TGTGCCAGCAGTGAATTTGGTGGGACTAGGAACTACAATGAGCAGTTCTTC. It yields the protein CASSEFGGTRNYNEQFF.

The J gene is TRBJ2-7, the V gene TRBV11-2; possibly TRBD1 for D (5 bases). Germline V CDR1 and CDR2: SGHAT, FQNNGV. The CDR3 runs 16 residues. V lost 2 bases and J 2 bases, leaving 16 bases between the germline ends. CDR3 nucleotides: TGTGCCAGCAGCTTATCAGCAGGGCTCTCCCCCTACGAGCAGTACTTC. Translation: CASSLSAGLSPYEQYF.

This clone was seen a few times. The gene calls are TRBV5-8 and TRBJ2-6; the match to TRBD2 covers 13 bases. The CDR3 spans 20 residues. Germline V CDR1 and CDR2: SGHTS, YDEGEE. The J segment lost 0 bases and the V segment lost 3 bases, leaving 9 bases of the junction unmatched. CDR3 region: CASSYLGLAGVFSGANVLTF. The CDR3 DNA reads TGTGCCAGCAGCTACCTTGGACTAGCGGGAGTCTTCTCTGGGGCCAACGTCCTGACTTTC.

The J gene is TRBJ1-1, the V gene TRBV4-2; no clear D. The CDR3 spans 15 residues. The germline gives CDR1 LGHNA, CDR2 YNFKEQ. Trimming left V 0 bases short and J 6 bases short, with 14 bases between. CDR3 in amino acids: CASSQDFWQVPEAFF. CDR3 DNA: TGTGCCAGCAGCCAAGATTTTTGGCAGGTTCCTGAAGCTTTCTTT.

This clone has only one observation. The CDR3 nucleotides are TGTGCCAGCTCACCCGTCGGGGAGCTGTTTTTT. It codes for CASSPVGELFF. This chain uses TRBV18 with TRBJ2-2; no clear D gene. V lost 3 bases and J lost 7, with 3 bases in between. Per the germline V gene, CDR1 is KGHSH and CDR2 is LQKENI. The CDR3 consists of 11 residues.